One and the same sample provided the 8 T cell receptor beta chains below, sequenced in a study of blood T cell repertoires in COVID-19. This table comes from immunoSEQ multiplex PCR, and its TCRdb copy is limited to in-frame clones, with some not included. The table has under 250,000 clones, around 83% seen once. The specimen was peripheral blood. The receptors were gathered from a man between 50 and 59 years old with active or convalescent COVID-19.

This chain connects TRBV7-6 to TRBJ2-3; D is possibly TRBD2 (7 bases). Germline CDR1 reads SGHVS; CDR2 reads FNYEAQ. The CDR3 covers 15 residues. The ends were cut back, 1 base at V and 5 bases at J, with 13 bases in the middle. CDR3 amino acids: CASSLDAGAGDTQYF. The CDR3 DNA reads as TGTGCCAGCAGCTTAGATGCGGGGGCGGGAGATACGCAGTATTTT.

The CDR3 spells CASSPGLAGYNEQFF. CDR3 sequence (DNA): TGCGCCAGCAGCCCAGGACTAGCGGGCTACAATGAGCAGTTCTTC. The chain combines TRBV5-1 with TRBJ2-1, with TRBD2 identical over 11 bases. Germline lookup yields CDR1 SGHRS and CDR2 YFSETQ. The CDR3 is 15 residues long. V dropped 4 bases and J dropped 3; count of bases not matched to a gene: 3. Variable domain in full (rest from reference TRBV5-1 and TRBJ2-1): KAGVTQTPRYLIKTRGQQVTLSCSPISGHRSVSWYQQTPGQGLQFLFEYFSETQRNKGNFPGRFSGRQFSNSRSEMNVSTLELGDSALYLCASSPGLAGYNEQFFGPGTRLTVL.

J is TRBJ2-7 and V is TRBV27; possibly TRBD1 for D (5 bases). V was cut by 2 bases and J by 3 bases, with 23 bases left in between. Per germline, CDR1 MNHEY and CDR2 SMNVEV (reference sequence). This CDR3 contains 18 residues. The CDR3 DNA follows: TGTGCCAGCAGTTTAGAAGGGGCAGTCTCCCCTATAGTCTACGAGCAGTACTTC. Its translation is CASSLEGAVSPIVYEQYF.

The chain combines TRBV3-1 (or the pseudogene TRBV3-2) with TRBJ2-3, with 7 positions matching TRBD2. CDR1 LGHDT and CDR2 YNNKEL come from the germline V gene (reference sequence). J gave up 4 bases and V 1 base, and 2 bases lay outside the gene matches. The CDR3 length is 14 residues. The CDR3 spells CASSQAGGSDTQYF. The CDR3 DNA reads TGTGCCAGCAGCCAAGCGGGAGGATCAGATACGCAGTATTTT.

Note on this clone: Mismatch with germline at one junction end may stem from a read error. The chain combines TRBV10-3 with TRBJ1-1; no firm D call. The CDR3 totals 12 residues. Germline-derived CDR1 and CDR2 are ENHRY and SYGVKD. The CDR3 loop reads CAISESRMGGQW. Here the CDR3 DNA reads TGTGCCATCAGTGAGTCCCGAATGGGTGGGCAGTGG.

This chain connects TRBV29-1 to TRBJ2-5; D is perhaps TRBD2 (5 bases). CDR3 length: 14 residues. Germline loops: CDR1 SQVTM, CDR2 ANQGSEA. V dropped 0 bases and J dropped 6 bases, with 14 bases sitting between them. The CDR3 nucleotides read TGCAGCGTTGAAGACAGAGGGCGGTGGAAGACCCAGTACTTC. This encodes CSVEDRGRWKTQYF. Drawing the rest from reference TRBV29-1 and TRBJ2-5, the complete variable domain is SAVISQKPSRDICQRGTSLTIQCQVDSQVTMMFWYRQQPGQSLTLIATANQGSEATYESGFVIDKFPISRPNLTFSTLTVSNMSPEDSSIYLCSVEDRGRWKTQYFGPGTRLLVL.

This chain connects TRBV2 to TRBJ1-2; perhaps TRBD1 as D (5 bases). Germline CDR1 reads SNHLY; CDR2 reads FYNNEI. V lost 1 base, J lost 3 bases, and 9 bases lay in between. The CDR3 extends over 14 amino acids. CDR3 in DNA: TGTGCCAGCAGTGAAGAACAGGCTTACTATGGCTACACCTTC. Its protein is CASSEEQAYYGYTF.

V is TRBV6-6 and J is TRBJ1-4; D remains ambiguous. Trimming left V 2 bases short and J 0 bases short, with 10 bases between. Germline V gene lookup returns CDR1 MNHNY and CDR2 SVGAGI (reference sequence). The CDR3 consists of 16 residues. The CDR3 DNA reads TGTGCCAGCAGTTACCCGGACTCAGCAACTAATGAAAAACTGTTTTTT. This codes for CASSYPDSATNEKLFF.